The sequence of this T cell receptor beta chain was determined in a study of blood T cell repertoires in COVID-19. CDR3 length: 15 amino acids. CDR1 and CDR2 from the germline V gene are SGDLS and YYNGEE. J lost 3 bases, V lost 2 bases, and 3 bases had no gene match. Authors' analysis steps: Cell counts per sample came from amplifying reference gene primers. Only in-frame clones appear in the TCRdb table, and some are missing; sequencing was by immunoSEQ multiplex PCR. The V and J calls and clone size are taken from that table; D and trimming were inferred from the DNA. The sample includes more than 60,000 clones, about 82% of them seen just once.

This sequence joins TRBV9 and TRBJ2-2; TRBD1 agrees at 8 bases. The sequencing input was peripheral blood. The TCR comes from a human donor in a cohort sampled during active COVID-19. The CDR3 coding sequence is TGTGCCAGCAGCGTCAGGGGGCAGGACACCGGGGAGCTGTTTTTT. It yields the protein CASSVRGQDTGELFF.